This TCR beta chain came from a study of blood T cell repertoires in COVID-19. Study-wide background: COVID-19 samples from acute and convalescent phases originated in the United States, Italy and Spain.

Authors' processing steps: Amplified reference gene primers provided the basis for estimating nucleated cell counts. TCRdb's copy holds only in-frame clones and misses some; the assay was immunoSEQ multiplex PCR. Clone size and V and J calls were adopted from that table, with D and trimming inferred from the DNA. The sample gives 70,000 to 100,000 clones, approximately 75% of which show up once; about 4.2% is in the top ten. The V gene's germline CDR1 is GTSNPN and CDR2 SVGIG (reference sequence). The ends were cut back, 3 bases at V and 4 bases at J, with 9 bases in the middle. The CDR3 runs to 12 residues.

This chain joins TRBV30 and TRBJ1-2; TRBD1 is a possible D gene (5 bases). The receptor was isolated from a woman aged 45-60 years with acute or convalescent COVID-19. Source material: peripheral blood. The CDR3, as DNA: TGTGCCTGGAGGGGGGGGAGCTATGGCTACACCTTC. Translated: CAWRGGSYGYTF.